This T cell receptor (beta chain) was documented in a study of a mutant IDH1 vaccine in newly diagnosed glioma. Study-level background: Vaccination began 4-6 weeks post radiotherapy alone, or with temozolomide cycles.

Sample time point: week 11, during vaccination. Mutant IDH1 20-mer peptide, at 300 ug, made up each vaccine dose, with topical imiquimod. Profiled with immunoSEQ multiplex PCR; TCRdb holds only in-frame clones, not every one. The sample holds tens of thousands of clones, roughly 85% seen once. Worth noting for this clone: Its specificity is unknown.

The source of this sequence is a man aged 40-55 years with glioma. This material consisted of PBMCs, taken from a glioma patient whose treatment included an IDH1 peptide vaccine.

For the CDR3, the DNA is TGTGCCAGCAGCTTAGAACCCGACAGTCTCGAGCAGTACTTC. This translates into CASSLEPDSLEQYF. The rearrangement joins TRBV11-3 to TRBJ2-7; TRBD1 is a possible D gene (5 bases). V gave up 0 bases and J gave up 6 bases, with 12 bases separating them. The germline V gene has CDR1 SGHNT and CDR2 YENEEA. The CDR3 consists of 14 residues.